The 32 T cell receptor beta chains listed next were all sequenced from one sample in a study of T cells in Graves' hyperthyroidism and ophthalmopathy. TCR beta CDR3 region amplification was performed from RNA transcripts. Initially, a first-round RT-PCR of the TCR CDR3 employed the HTBI primer set. TCRdb analysed the multiplex PCR reads with MiXCR anew, one entry per CDR3 protein. The sample yields a few hundred thousand distinct CDR3 sequences, 35% to 55% seen once. Sequenced input: peripheral blood or thyroid tissue (not recorded which). The receptors shown here come from a woman aged 18-29 years with Graves' hyperthyroidism.

The V gene is TRBV20-1, the J gene TRBJ1-1, with a possible D match to TRBD1 (6 bases). V was pared by 3 bases and J by 4 bases, with 21 bases between. The CDR3 loop spans 16 amino acids. Per the germline V gene, CDR1 is DFQATT and CDR2 is SNEGSKA (reference sequence). The CDR3 spells CSARDSRRGAVTEAFF. For the CDR3, the DNA is TGCAGTGCTAGGGACAGCAGGCGGGGGGCCGTCACTGAAGCTTTCTTT.

The chain joins TRBV10-3 to TRBJ1-1; D remains unclear. CDR1 and CDR2 from the germline V gene are ENHRY and SYGVKD. CDR3 length: 16 residues. The V end was cut by 0 bases, the J end by 1 base, with 12 bases between. The CDR3 protein is CAISESGLAGNTEAFF. DNA for the CDR3: TGTGCCATCAGTGAGTCTGGACTAGCGGGGAACACTGAAGCTTTCTTT.

This clonotype was picked up many times. The V and J genes are TRBV7-9 and TRBJ2-7; D is ambiguous. Looked up from germline, CDR1 is SEHNR and CDR2 is FQNEAQ (reference sequence). The CDR3 has 13 residues. V lost 3 bases and J lost 6, with 12 bases in between. In DNA, the CDR3 is TGTGCCAGCAGCTTTACCGGACCCGTCGAGCAGTACTTC. It encodes CASSFTGPVEQYF.

Concerning this clonotype: A much larger clone sits a single nucleotide away, making a read error possible. The chain has TRBV5-1 and TRBJ1-5; unclear D gene. The V gene's germline CDR1 is SGHRS and CDR2 YFSETQ. This CDR3 is 15 amino acids long. The CDR3 DNA reads TGTGCCAACAGCTTGGGCTTGTACACCGATCAGCCCCAGCATTTT. Its translation is CANSLGLYTDQPQHF.

Of note for this clonotype: This may come from a read error, since a much larger clone is one base off. The CDR3 region is CASAHREKNTEAFF. CDR3 DNA sequence: TGTGCCAGCGCCCACAGGGAAAAAAACACTGAAGCTTTCTTT. The J gene is TRBJ1-1, the V gene TRBV12-3 or TRBV12-4, with D possibly matching TRBD1 (6 bases). V lost 8 bases, J lost 2 bases, and 15 bases lay in between. The CDR3 contains 14 residues.

This chain joins TRBV20-1 and TRBJ2-7; TRBD2 matches 10 bases. V dropped 4 bases and J dropped 2; count of bases not matched to a gene: 8. There are 15 residues in the CDR3. Looked up from germline, CDR1 is DFQATT and CDR2 is SNEGSKA (reference sequence). CDR3 sequence reads: CSATPGLAGAYEQYF. The CDR3 DNA reads TGCAGTGCTACCCCCGGGCTAGCGGGGGCCTACGAGCAGTACTTC.

V gene TRBV2 combines with J gene TRBJ2-5; D is perhaps TRBD1 or TRBD2 (5 bases each). Gene TRBJ2-1 matches the end of the DNA better, so the J call may be wrong. Germline V lookup: CDR1 SNHLY, CDR2 FYNNEI. The CDR3 length is 15 residues. This CDR3 is CASSFRTGWGNEQFF. CDR3 DNA sequence: TGTGCCAGCAGTTTCCGAACGGGATGGGGGAATGAGCAGTTCTTC.

The genes are TRBV29-1 and TRBJ2-5; no firm D call. Trimming shortened V by 4 bases and J by 9 bases, and 18 bases separated the two germline ends. Germline-derived CDR1 and CDR2 are SQVTM and ANQGSEA. CDR3 size: 13 residues. The CDR3 DNA reads as TGCAGCGTTGGGAGTGTTGGCAATCAGCCCCAGTACTTC. Its translation: CSVGSVGNQPQYF.

In its sample, this clonotype was seen a few times. A much larger clone sits a single nucleotide away, making a read error possible. This chain connects TRBV6-2 or TRBV6-3 to TRBJ2-5; D unclear. The CDR3 runs to 13 residues. Trimming took 6 bases from V and 5 from J, leaving 13 bases between them. The germline gives CDR1 MNHEY, CDR2 SVGEGT. Here the CDR3 DNA reads TGTGCCAGCAGGAATTCCCTGGGGGAGACCCAGTACTTC. Its protein product is CASRNSLGETQYF.

The rearrangement links TRBV7-2 to TRBJ2-2; D perhaps matches TRBD1 (6 bases). Between the trimmed V and J ends, which lost 0 bases and 7 bases, there was a span of 9 bases. The CDR3 length is 14 residues. CDR1 and CDR2 from the germline V gene are SGHTA and FQGNSA. The CDR3 DNA is TGTGCCAGCAGCTTAGCGACAGGTTTCGGGGAGCTGTTTTTT. Its protein is CASSLATGFGELFF.

As regards this clonotype: One junction end does not reproduce the germline sequence, and a read error may be involved. The chain couples TRBV20-1 to TRBJ2-7; 9 bases agree with TRBD2. This CDR3 has 14 amino acids. Germline-derived CDR1 and CDR2 are DFQATT and SNEGSKA (reference sequence). Here the CDR3 DNA reads TGCAGTGATAGAGGAAGCGGGGGGATCTACGAGCAGTACTTC. This sequence encodes CSDRGSGGIYEQYF.

The chain uses TRBV29-1 and TRBJ2-7, with D tentatively TRBD2 (6 bases). The CDR3 covers 14 residues. Trimming took 1 base from V and 2 from J, leaving 12 bases between them. Germline CDR1 and CDR2: SQVTM and ANQGSEA. CDR3 in amino acids: CSVEVPGEPYEQYF. Written as DNA, the CDR3 is TGCAGCGTTGAAGTACCGGGGGAGCCCTACGAGCAGTACTTC.

The V and J genes are TRBV2 and TRBJ2-6, with TRBD1 matching over 7 bases. The CDR3 has 15 amino acids. Trimming at V came to 5 bases and at J to 4 bases, leaving 5 bases not matched to a gene. The germline V gene has CDR1 SNHLY and CDR2 FYNNEI. The CDR3 loop reads CASSNRGPGANVLTF. The CDR3 region has the DNA TGTGCCAGCAGTAACAGGGGCCCCGGGGCCAACGTCCTGACTTTC.

This clonotype came up a few times. The chain recombines TRBV18 with TRBJ1-5; D ambiguous. V gave up 1 base and J gave up 6 bases, with 7 bases separating them. This CDR3 has 13 amino acids. Germline-derived CDR1 and CDR2 are KGHSH and LQKENI. CDR3 loop: CASSPRNFQPQHF. In DNA, the CDR3 is TGTGCCAGCTCACCACGTAATTTTCAGCCCCAGCATTTT.

This clonotype was recorded only once. The junction shows a germline mismatch at one end, possibly a read error. V gene TRBV29-1 combines with J gene TRBJ1-1; tentatively, D is TRBD1 (6 bases). The CDR3 runs 15 residues. Germline values: CDR1 SQVTM, CDR2 ANQGSEA. The CDR3 loop reads CSVDPTGYGGTEAFF. In DNA form, the CDR3 reads TGCAGCGTTGACCCCACAGGGTATGGAGGCACTGAAGCTTTCTTC.

The rearrangement links TRBV19 to TRBJ2-1; 13 bases are a match to TRBD2. The V and J ends lost 4 bases and 4 bases, in that order; junction bases with no gene match: 1. CDR3 length: 15 amino acids. CDR1 and CDR2 (germline): LNHDA, SQIVND (reference sequence). The CDR3 here is CASSTGLAGYNEQFF. The CDR3 DNA reads TGTGCCAGTAGTACGGGACTAGCGGGGTACAATGAGCAGTTCTTC.

This clonotype came up a few times. The chain carries TRBV7-9 and TRBJ2-7, with 7 bases fitting TRBD1. The CDR3 runs 16 residues. Germline CDR1 and CDR2: SEHNR and FQNEAQ (reference sequence). V gave up 5 bases and J gave up 1 base; unmatched junction bases: 11. The DNA of the CDR3 is TGTGCCAGCAGCCCCCGGACAGGTGGTAATTCCTACGAGCAGTACTTC. This encodes CASSPRTGGNSYEQYF.

This clonotype was observed many times. The chain is built from TRBV29-1 and TRBJ2-2; 10 bases are shared with TRBD2. Germline CDR1 reads SQVTM; CDR2 reads ANQGSEA. This CDR3 comprises 15 residues. Losses at the gene ends were 3 bases for V and 6 bases for J; bases not matched to a gene: 7. The CDR3 region has the DNA TGCAGCGTTGAGGGAGCGGGAGGGCCCGCCGGGGAGCTGTTTTTT. It encodes CSVEGAGGPAGELFF.

The chain combines TRBV24-1 with TRBJ2-7, with D perhaps matching TRBD1 (8 bases). This CDR3 comprises 14 residues. The V end was cut by 9 bases, the J end by 5 bases, with 19 bases between. From germline, CDR1 is KGHDR and CDR2 SFDVKD. The chain's CDR3 is CATPPRTGRDEQYF. The CDR3 region has the DNA TGTGCCACCCCTCCTAGGACAGGGAGGGACGAGCAGTACTTC.

Many counts were recorded for this clonotype. The V gene is TRBV6-4, the J gene TRBJ1-2; D uncertain. The germline V and J ends were trimmed by 6 bases and 0 bases, with 11 bases remaining between them. The length of the CDR3 is 14 residues. Germline V gene data show CDR1 as MRHNA and CDR2 as SNTAGT. The CDR3 DNA is TGTGCCAGCAGCCCGACTAACACTAACTATGGCTACACCTTC. Its translation is CASSPTNTNYGYTF.

This clonotype was picked up many times. The genes are TRBV2 and TRBJ2-6; a possible D gene is TRBD1 (5 bases). The CDR3 consists of 14 residues. Germline V CDR1 and CDR2: SNHLY, FYNNEI. With 6 bases removed from V and 3 bases from J, the gap between germline ends came to 9 bases. As DNA, the CDR3 is TGTGCCAGCAGGTGGGGCGTTGGGGCCAACGTCCTGACTTTC. It specifies CASRWGVGANVLTF. The full variable domain, rest sourced from reference TRBV2 and TRBJ2-6, is EPEVTQTPSHQVTQMGQEVILRCVPISNHLYFYWYRQILGQKVEFLVSFYNNEISEKSEIFDDQFSVERPDGSNFTLKIRSTKLEDSAMYFCASRWGVGANVLTFGAGSRLTVL.

In regard to this clonotype: A much larger clone sits a single nucleotide away, making a read error possible. This chain connects TRBV6-1 to TRBJ2-5, with D perhaps given as TRBD1 or TRBD2 (5 bases each). With the DNA end fitting TRBJ2-1 better, the J assignment may be wrong. This CDR3 spans 13 amino acids. The V gene's germline CDR1 is MNHNS and CDR2 SASEGT. The CDR3: CASGIGEFNEQFF. CDR3 DNA sequence: TGTGCCAGCGGGATAGGGGAGTTCAATGAGCAGTTCTTC.

The rearrangement links TRBV12-3 or TRBV12-4 to TRBJ2-7, with TRBD2 matching 12 bases. V was clipped by 6 bases and J by 3 bases; unmatched bases: 6. CDR3 size: 15 residues. DNA for the CDR3: TGTGCCAGCAGCGCTGGACTAGCGGGATTCTACGAGCAGTACTTC. This sequence encodes CASSAGLAGFYEQYF.

This rearrangement joins TRBV10-3 to TRBJ2-7; TRBD2 aligns across 12 bases. Trimming took 11 bases from V and 4 from J; bases not matched to a gene: 15. The CDR3 runs to 16 residues. In germline, CDR1 is ENHRY, CDR2 SYGVKD. CDR3 protein: CAVADRGTSGWYEQYF. CDR3 bases: TGTGCCGTTGCGGATAGAGGGACTAGCGGGTGGTACGAGCAGTACTTC.

This clonotype was seen just once. The chain employs TRBV20-1 and TRBJ1-4; D is perhaps TRBD1 (5 bases). Germline V gene sequence: CDR1 DFQATT, CDR2 SNEGSKA (reference sequence). V was trimmed by 3 bases and J by 0 bases, leaving 26 bases between them. The CDR3 spans 20 residues. The CDR3 loop is CSASSGRAVEYHTTNEKLFF. In nucleotides, the CDR3 is TGCAGTGCTAGTAGTGGCAGGGCCGTCGAATACCACACAACTAATGAAAAACTGTTTTTT.

This clonotype was counted at least ten times. The chain joins TRBV9 to TRBJ1-1; no firm D call. The CDR3 runs to 13 residues. The V gene lost 0 bases and the J gene lost 3 bases, with 6 bases spanning the gap. CDR1 is SGDLS and CDR2 is YYNGEE in the germline V gene. The CDR3 bases are TGTGCCAGCAGCGTAGTGGCTTACACTGAAGCTTTCTTT. Its translation: CASSVVAYTEAFF.

There are many counts of this clonotype. V and J are TRBV6-5 and TRBJ2-5; D gene ambiguous. V was shortened by 0 bases and J by 4 bases, with 12 bases between the two germline ends. In germline, CDR1 is MNHEY, CDR2 SVGAGI. The CDR3 runs to 15 residues. In DNA, the CDR3 is TGTGCCAGCAGTTACTCTGTGTCTAAAGGAGAGACCCAGTACTTC. It yields the protein CASSYSVSKGETQYF.

The chain is built from TRBV24-1 and TRBJ1-5; a weak D match, TRBD1 (5 bases). Germline assignment: CDR1 KGHDR and CDR2 SFDVKD. V was pared by 12 bases and J by 6 bases, with 17 bases between. CDR3 length: 13 amino acids. The CDR3 nucleotides read TGTGCCTCCAAAGGGGACTGGAGTCAGCCCCAGCATTTT. It encodes CASKGDWSQPQHF.

In DNA, the CDR3 is TGCAGCGTGGCCTGGACACGAAGCTCCTACGAGCAGTACTTC. It is translated as CSVAWTRSSYEQYF. The chain links TRBV29-1 to TRBJ2-7; a possible D gene is TRBD1 (5 bases). CDR3 length: 14 residues. CDR1 SQVTM and CDR2 ANQGSEA come from the germline V gene. V was clipped by 6 bases and J by 0 bases, with 15 bases between them.

The chain is built from TRBV7-9 and TRBJ1-4; 9 bases are a match to TRBD1. The CDR3 has 16 amino acids. The V gene's germline CDR1 is SEHNR and CDR2 FQNEAQ (reference sequence). The V segment lost 6 bases and the J segment 7 bases; nucleotides outside the gene matches: 12. Here the CDR3 reads CASSEAPGQGGEKLFF. The CDR3 nucleotides read TGTGCCAGCAGTGAAGCGCCGGGACAGGGAGGTGAAAAACTGTTTTTT.

This clonotype was seen many times. The chain joins TRBV2 to TRBJ2-3; weak D call: TRBD2 (6 bases). V was shortened by 7 bases and J by 5 bases, with 16 bases between the two germline ends. From germline, CDR1 is SNHLY and CDR2 FYNNEI. The CDR3 covers 14 residues. CDR3 sequence: CASTGGTALDTQYF. The CDR3 bases are TGTGCCAGCACAGGCGGGACGGCCCTAGATACGCAGTATTTT.

The rearrangement links TRBV6-1 to TRBJ1-1; 7 nucleotides line up with TRBD1. V shed 2 bases and J 4 bases; nucleotides not matched to a gene: 4. The CDR3 spans 14 residues. Germline assignment: CDR1 MNHNS and CDR2 SASEGT. The CDR3 region is CASSETGDGTEAFF. CDR3 in DNA: TGTGCCAGCAGTGAAACAGGGGATGGCACTGAAGCTTTCTTT.